This T cell receptor beta chain appears in the sequencing data of a study of blood T cell repertoires in COVID-19. This CDR3 region has 16 residues. From germline, CDR1 is SGHRS and CDR2 YFSETQ. Unmatched junction bases numbered 7, after V lost 2 bases and J lost 5 bases. This clone was seen a handful of times. Generated by immunoSEQ multiplex PCR, the TCRdb table keeps only in-frame clones and is missing some. The sample yields 200,000 to 250,000 clones, approximately 84% seen once. The source material was peripheral blood. The genes are TRBV5-1 and TRBJ2-5, with 12 bases fitting TRBD2. The receptor was derived from a man in his forties with acute or convalescent COVID-19. The CDR3 nucleotides read TGCGCCAGCAGCTTTTCCCTAGCGGGGGGGCAGGAGACCCAGTACTTC. Translation gives CASSFSLAGGQETQYF.